This paragraph covers one T cell receptor beta chain sequence. The study drew participants aged about 18 to 95 years from some 23 US areas. Here immunoSEQ multiplex PCR was the method, and the copy in TCRdb shows in-frame clones only, minus some. The sample shows 300,000 to 400,000 clones, about 92% of them seen only once. The source of the sample is a study of blood T cell repertoires in COVID-19. Germline lookup yields CDR1 LNHDA and CDR2 SQIVND (reference sequence). Trimming took 4 bases from V and 7 from J; bases not matched to a gene: 3. CDR3 length: 14 amino acids. Sequencing was performed on PBMCs or T cells enriched from blood (not recorded which). The TCR was taken from a man in his 60s who had recovered from COVID-19. The chain is built from TRBV19 and TRBJ1-4, with 10 bases that match TRBD1. The CDR3 DNA is TGTGCCAGTAGTACGACAGGGGGCGGTGAAAAACTGTTTTTT. Its translation is CASSTTGGGEKLFF.